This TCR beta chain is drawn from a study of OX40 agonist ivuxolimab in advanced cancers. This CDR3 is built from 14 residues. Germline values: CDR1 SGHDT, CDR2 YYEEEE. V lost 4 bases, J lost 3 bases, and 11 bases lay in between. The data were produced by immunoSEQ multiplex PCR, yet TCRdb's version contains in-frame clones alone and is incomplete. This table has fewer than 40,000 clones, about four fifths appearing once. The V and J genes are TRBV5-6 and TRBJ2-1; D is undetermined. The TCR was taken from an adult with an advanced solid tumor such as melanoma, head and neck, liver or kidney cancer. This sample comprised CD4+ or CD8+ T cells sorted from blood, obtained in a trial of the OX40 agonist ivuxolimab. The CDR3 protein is CASSPRDRYNEQFF. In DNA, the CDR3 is TGTGCCAGCAGCCCCCGCGACCGCTACAATGAGCAGTTCTTC. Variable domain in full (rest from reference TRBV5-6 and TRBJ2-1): DAGVTQSPTHLIKTRGQQVTLRCSPKSGHDTVSWYQQALGQGPQFIFQYYEEEERQRGNFPDRFSGHQFPNYSSELNVNALLLGDSALYLCASSPRDRYNEQFFGPGTRLTVL.